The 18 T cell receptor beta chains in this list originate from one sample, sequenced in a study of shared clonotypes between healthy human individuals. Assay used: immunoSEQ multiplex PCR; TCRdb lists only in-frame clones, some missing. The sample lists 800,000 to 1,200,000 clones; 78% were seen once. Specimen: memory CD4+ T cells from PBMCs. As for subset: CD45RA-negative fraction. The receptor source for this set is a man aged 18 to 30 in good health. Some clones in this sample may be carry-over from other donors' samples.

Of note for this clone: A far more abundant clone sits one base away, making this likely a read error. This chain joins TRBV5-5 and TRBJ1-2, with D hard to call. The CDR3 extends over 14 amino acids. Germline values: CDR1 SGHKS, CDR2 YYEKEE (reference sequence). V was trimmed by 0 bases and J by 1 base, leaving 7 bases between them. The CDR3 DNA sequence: TGTGCCAGCAGCTTGGCGGGCAGTAACTATGGCTACACCTTC. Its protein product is CASSLAGSNYGYTF. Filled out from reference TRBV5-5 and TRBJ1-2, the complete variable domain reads DAGVTQSPTHLIKTRGQQVTLRCSPISGHKSVSWYQQVLGQGPQFIFQYYEKEERGRGNFPDRFSARQFPNYSSELNVNALLLGDSALYLCASSLAGSNYGYTFGSGTRLTVV.

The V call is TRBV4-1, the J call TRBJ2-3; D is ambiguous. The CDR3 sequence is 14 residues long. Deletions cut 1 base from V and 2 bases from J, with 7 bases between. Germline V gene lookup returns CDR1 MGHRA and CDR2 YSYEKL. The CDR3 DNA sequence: TGCGCCAGCAGCCAAGTTGGGATCACAGATACGCAGTATTTT. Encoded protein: CASSQVGITDTQYF.

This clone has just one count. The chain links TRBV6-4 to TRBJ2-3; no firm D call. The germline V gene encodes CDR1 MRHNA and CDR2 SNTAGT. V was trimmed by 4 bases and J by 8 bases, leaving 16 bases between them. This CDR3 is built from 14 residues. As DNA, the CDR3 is TGTGCCAGCAGTGTCGCAGGAGACCTAGGTACGCAGTATTTT. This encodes CASSVAGDLGTQYF.

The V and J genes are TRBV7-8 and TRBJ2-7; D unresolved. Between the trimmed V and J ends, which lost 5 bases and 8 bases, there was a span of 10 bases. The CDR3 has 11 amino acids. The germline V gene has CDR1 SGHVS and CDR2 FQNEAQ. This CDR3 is CASSLRSQQYF. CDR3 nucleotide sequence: TGTGCCAGCAGCCTCCGGTCGCAGCAGTACTTC. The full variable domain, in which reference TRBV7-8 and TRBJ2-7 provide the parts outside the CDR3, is GAGVSQSPRYKVAKRGQDVALRCDPISGHVSLFWYQQALGQGPEFLTYFQNEAQLDKSGLPSDRFFAERPEGSVSTLKIQRTQQEDSAVYLCASSLRSQQYFGPGTRLTVT.

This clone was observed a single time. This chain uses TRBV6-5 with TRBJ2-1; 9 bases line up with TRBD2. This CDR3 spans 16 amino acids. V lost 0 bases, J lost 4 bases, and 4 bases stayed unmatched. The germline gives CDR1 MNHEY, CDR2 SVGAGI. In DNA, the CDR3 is TGTGCCAGCAGTTACTCGGATAGCGGGAGATACAATGAGCAGTTCTTC. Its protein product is CASSYSDSGRYNEQFF.

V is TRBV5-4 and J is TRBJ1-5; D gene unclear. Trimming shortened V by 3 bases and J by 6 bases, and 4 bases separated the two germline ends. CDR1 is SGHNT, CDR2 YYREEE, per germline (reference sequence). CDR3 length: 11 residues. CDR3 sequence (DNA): TGTGCCAGCAGCTCCCGTCAGCCCCAGCATTTT. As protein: CASSSRQPQHF.

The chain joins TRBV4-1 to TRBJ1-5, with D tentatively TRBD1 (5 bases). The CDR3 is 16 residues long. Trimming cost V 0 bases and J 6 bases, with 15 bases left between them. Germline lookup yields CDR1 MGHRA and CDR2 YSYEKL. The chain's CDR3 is CASSQDGAAGGQPQHF. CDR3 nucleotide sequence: TGCGCCAGCAGCCAAGACGGGGCAGCGGGGGGTCAGCCCCAGCATTTT.

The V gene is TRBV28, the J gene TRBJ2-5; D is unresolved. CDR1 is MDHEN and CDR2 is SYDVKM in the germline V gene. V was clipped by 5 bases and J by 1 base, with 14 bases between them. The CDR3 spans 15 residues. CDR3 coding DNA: TGTGCCAGCAGTGGGATTTCTTGGGCCCAAGAGACCCAGTACTTC. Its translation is CASSGISWAQETQYF. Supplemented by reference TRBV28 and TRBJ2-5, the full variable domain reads DVKVTQSSRYLVKRTGEKVFLECVQDMDHENMFWYRQDPGLGLRLIYFSYDVKMKEKGDIPEGYSVSREKKERFSLILESASTNQTSMYLCASSGISWAQETQYFGPGTRLLVL.

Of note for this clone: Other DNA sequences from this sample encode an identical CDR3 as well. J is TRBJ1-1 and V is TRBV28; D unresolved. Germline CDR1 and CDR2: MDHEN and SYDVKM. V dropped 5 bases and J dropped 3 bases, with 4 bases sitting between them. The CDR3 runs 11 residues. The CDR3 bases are TGTGCCAGCAGTACCTACACTGAAGCTTTCTTT. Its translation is CASSTYTEAFF.

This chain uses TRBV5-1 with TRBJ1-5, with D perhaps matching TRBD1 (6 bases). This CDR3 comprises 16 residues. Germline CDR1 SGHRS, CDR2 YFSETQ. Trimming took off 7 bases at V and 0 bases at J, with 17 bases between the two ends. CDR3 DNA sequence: TGCGCCAGCGGACTTACAGGGAGCCATAGCAATCAGCCCCAGCATTTT. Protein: CASGLTGSHSNQPQHF.

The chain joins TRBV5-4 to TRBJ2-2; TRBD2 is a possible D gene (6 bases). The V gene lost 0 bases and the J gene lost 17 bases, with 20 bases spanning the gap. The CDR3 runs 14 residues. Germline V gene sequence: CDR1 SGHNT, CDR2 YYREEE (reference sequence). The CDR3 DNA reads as TGTGCCAGCAGCTTGGACCAGGGCGGGACCAGAATTTTTTTT. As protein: CASSLDQGGTRIFF.

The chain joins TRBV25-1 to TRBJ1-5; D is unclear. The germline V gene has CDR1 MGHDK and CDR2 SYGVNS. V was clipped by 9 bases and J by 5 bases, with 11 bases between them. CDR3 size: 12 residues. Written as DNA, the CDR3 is TGTGCCAGTTCTAAGGCGGATCAGCCCCAGCATTTT. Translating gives CASSKADQPQHF.

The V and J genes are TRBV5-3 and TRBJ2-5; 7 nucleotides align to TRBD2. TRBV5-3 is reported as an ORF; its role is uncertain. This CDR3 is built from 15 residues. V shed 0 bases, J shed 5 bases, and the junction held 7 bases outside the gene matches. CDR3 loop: CARSLGRELDETQYF. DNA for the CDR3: TGTGCCAGAAGCTTGGGGCGGGAGTTGGATGAGACCCAGTACTTC.

The CDR3: CASRSTSRGLLSTYEQYF. CDR3 nucleotides: TGTGCCAGCAGATCGACTAGCAGAGGACTCCTCTCGACCTACGAGCAGTACTTC. This rearrangement joins TRBV27 to TRBJ2-7, with 7 bases matching TRBD2. The J segment lost 2 bases and the V segment lost 6 bases, leaving 19 bases of the junction unmatched. Germline V gene lookup returns CDR1 MNHEY and CDR2 SMNVEV (reference sequence). The CDR3 extends over 18 amino acids.

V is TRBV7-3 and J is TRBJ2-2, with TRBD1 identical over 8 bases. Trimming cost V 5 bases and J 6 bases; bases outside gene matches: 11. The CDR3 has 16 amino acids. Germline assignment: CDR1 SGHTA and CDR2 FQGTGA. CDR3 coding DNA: TGTGCCAGCAGCCCCCGGACAGGGCCCCTCGCCGGGGAGCTGTTTTTT. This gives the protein CASSPRTGPLAGELFF.

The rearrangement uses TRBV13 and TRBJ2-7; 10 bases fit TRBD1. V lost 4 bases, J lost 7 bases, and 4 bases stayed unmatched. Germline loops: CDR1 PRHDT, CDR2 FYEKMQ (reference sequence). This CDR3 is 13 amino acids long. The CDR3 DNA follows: TGTGCCAGCAGCTATCGGACAGGGGGTGAGCAGTACTTC. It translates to CASSYRTGGEQYF.

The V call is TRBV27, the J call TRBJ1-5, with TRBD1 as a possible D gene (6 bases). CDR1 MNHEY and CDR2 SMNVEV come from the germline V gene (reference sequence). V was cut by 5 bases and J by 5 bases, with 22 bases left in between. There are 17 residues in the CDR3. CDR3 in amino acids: CASSPTGHYGWDQPQHF. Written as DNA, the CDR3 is TGTGCCAGCAGTCCCACGGGACATTACGGATGGGATCAGCCCCAGCATTTT.

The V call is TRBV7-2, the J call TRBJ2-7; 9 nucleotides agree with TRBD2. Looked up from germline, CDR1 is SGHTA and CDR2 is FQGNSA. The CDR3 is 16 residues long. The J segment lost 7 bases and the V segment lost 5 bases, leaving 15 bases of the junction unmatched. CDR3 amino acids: CASSPTSGPLGGEQYF. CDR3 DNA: TGTGCCAGCAGCCCAACTAGCGGGCCCCTAGGGGGGGAGCAGTACTTC.